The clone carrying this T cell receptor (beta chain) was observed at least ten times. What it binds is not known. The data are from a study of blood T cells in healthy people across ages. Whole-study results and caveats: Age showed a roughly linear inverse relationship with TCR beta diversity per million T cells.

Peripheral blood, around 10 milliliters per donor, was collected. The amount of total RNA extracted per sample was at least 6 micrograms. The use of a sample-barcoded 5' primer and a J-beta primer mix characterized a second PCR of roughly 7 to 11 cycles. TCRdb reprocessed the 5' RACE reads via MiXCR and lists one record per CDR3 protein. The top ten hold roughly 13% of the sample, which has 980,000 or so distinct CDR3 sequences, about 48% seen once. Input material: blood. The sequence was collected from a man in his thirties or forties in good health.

This CDR3 reads CASSSSTGPNYGYTF. The DNA for the CDR3 is TGTGCCAGCAGTTCCTCGACAGGCCCTAACTATGGCTACACCTTC. J is TRBJ1-2 and V is TRBV12-3 or TRBV12-4; a possible D gene is TRBD1 (6 bases). The CDR3 loop spans 15 amino acids. V was cut by 4 bases and J by 0 bases, with 12 bases left in between.